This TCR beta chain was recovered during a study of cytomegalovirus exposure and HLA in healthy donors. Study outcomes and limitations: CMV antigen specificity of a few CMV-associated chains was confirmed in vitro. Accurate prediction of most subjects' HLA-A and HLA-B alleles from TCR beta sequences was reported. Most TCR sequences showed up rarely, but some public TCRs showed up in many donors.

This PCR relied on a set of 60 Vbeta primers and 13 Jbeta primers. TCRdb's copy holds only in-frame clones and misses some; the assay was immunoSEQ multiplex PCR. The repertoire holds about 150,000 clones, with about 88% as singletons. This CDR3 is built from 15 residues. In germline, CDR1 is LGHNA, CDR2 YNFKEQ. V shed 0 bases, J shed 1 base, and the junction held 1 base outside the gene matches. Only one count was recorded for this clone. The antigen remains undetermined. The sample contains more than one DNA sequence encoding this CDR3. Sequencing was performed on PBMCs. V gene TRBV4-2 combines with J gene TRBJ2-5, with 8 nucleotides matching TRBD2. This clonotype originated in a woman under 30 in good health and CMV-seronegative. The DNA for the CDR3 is TGTGCCAGCAGCCAAGATCGGGGGGGCCAAGAGACCCAGTACTTC. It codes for CASSQDRGGQETQYF.